Presented here are 28 T cell receptor beta chains from one specimen sequenced in a study of cytomegalovirus exposure and HLA in healthy donors. 13 Jbeta primers and 60 Vbeta primers were used for the PCR. Using immunoSEQ multiplex PCR, the repertoire was profiled, and TCRdb retains in-frame clones only, with some absent. Seen here are about 200,000 clones, 83% observed once, and the top ten hold 1.4%. The sequencing input was PBMCs. These receptors originate from a girl aged 5-17 years in good health and CMV-seronegative.

The genes are TRBV28 and TRBJ1-2; 7 bases match TRBD1. This CDR3 is built from 15 residues. Germline trimming cut 3 bases from V and 7 bases from J; bases unmatched to any gene: 11. The germline V gene has CDR1 MDHEN and CDR2 SYDVKM. The CDR3 DNA is TGTGCCAGCAGTTTTCGCGTAGGGGGCGCGTCTGGCTACACCTTC. Amino acid sequence: CASSFRVGGASGYTF.

The genes are TRBV18 and TRBJ2-7; 8 bases are shared with TRBD2. CDR1 is KGHSH and CDR2 is LQKENI in the germline V gene. The length of the CDR3 is 16 residues. Trimming at V came to 3 bases and at J to 1 base, leaving 8 bases not matched to a gene. In nucleotides, the CDR3 is TGTGCCAGCTCACCCAGTACTAGCGGAGTATCCTACGAGCAGTACTTC. The encoded protein is CASSPSTSGVSYEQYF. Full variable domain (remainder filled in from reference TRBV18 and TRBJ2-7): NAGVMQNPRHLVRRRGQEARLRCSPMKGHSHVYWYRQLPEEGLKFMVYLQKENIIDESGMPKERFSAEFPKEGPSILRIQQVVRGDSAAYFCASSPSTSGVSYEQYFGPGTRLTVT.

The chain has TRBV25-1 and TRBJ1-1; maybe TRBD1 (6 bases). Trimming removed 1 base at V and 5 bases at J, with 17 bases between. Per germline, CDR1 MGHDK and CDR2 SYGVNS. This CDR3 region has 16 residues. As DNA, the CDR3 is TGTGCCAGCAGTGAATCGGGGGGGCCCCGCGTAACTGAAGCTTTCTTT. It codes for CASSESGGPRVTEAFF.

V is TRBV7-2 and J is TRBJ2-3, with 7 bases fitting TRBD1. The germline V gene has CDR1 SGHTA and CDR2 FQGNSA. This CDR3 has 14 residues. Trimming took 6 bases from V and 2 from J; bases not matched to a gene: 5. The CDR3 nucleotides read TGTGCCAGCAGTCGGGACAGAGACACAGATACGCAGTATTTT. Encoded protein: CASSRDRDTDTQYF. The whole variable domain, filled in from reference TRBV7-2 and TRBJ2-3, reads GAGVSQSPSNKVTEKGKDVELRCDPISGHTALYWYRQSLGQGLEFLIYFQGNSAPDKSGLPSDRFSAERTGGSVSTLTIQRTQQEDSAVYLCASSRDRDTDTQYFGPGTRLTVL.

Regarding this clone: An end of the junction differs from the germline gene, which may be a read error. The sample has other DNA sequences that encode this CDR3 too. V usage is TRBV9 and J usage is TRBJ1-1; 7 bases are shared with TRBD1. Looked up from germline, CDR1 is SGDLS and CDR2 is YYNGEE. CDR3 size: 14 residues. The CDR3 loop reads CASSVPGGNTEAFF. In DNA, the CDR3 is TGTGCCAGCAGCGTTCCAGGGGGGAACACTGAAGCCTTCTTT.

The chain recombines TRBV6-1 with TRBJ2-7; no clear D gene. The germline CDR1 and CDR2 sequences are MNHNS and SASEGT. The CDR3 runs to 11 residues. The ends were cut back, 6 bases at V and 5 bases at J, with 8 bases in the middle. For the CDR3, the DNA is TGTGCCAGCAGATACCAGGACGAGCAGTACTTC. Its translation: CASRYQDEQYF.

The chain employs TRBV18 and TRBJ1-5, with D maybe TRBD1 (5 bases). Germline lookup yields CDR1 KGHSH and CDR2 LQKENI. Trimming removed 2 bases at V and 7 bases at J, with 15 bases between. The length of the CDR3 is 15 residues. The CDR3 nucleotides are TGTGCCAGCTCACCAGGGGCGGGGGTCGACCAGCCCCAGCATTTT. Protein sequence: CASSPGAGVDQPQHF.

The genes are TRBV4-1 and TRBJ2-7; 7 positions agree with TRBD2. The V gene's germline CDR1 is MGHRA and CDR2 YSYEKL. The J segment lost 6 bases and the V segment lost 1 base, leaving 9 bases of the junction unmatched. The CDR3 spans 15 residues. The CDR3 coding sequence is TGCGCCAGCAGCCAAGGGGTTGAGGGGAGGGTCGAGCAGTACTTC. Residues: CASSQGVEGRVEQYF.

The chain has TRBV28 and TRBJ1-2; the match to TRBD1 covers 9 bases. The V gene end was trimmed by 4 bases and the J gene end by 4 bases; junction bases not matched to a gene: 4. The germline gives CDR1 MDHEN, CDR2 SYDVKM. The CDR3 loop spans 14 amino acids. Here the CDR3 DNA reads TGTGCCAGCAGTTCACCGGGACAGGGCTATGGCTACACCTTC. This codes for CASSSPGQGYGYTF.

The chain recombines TRBV7-8 with TRBJ1-6, with TRBD1 identical over 7 bases. The CDR3 sequence is 19 residues long. V gave up 1 base and J gave up 0 bases; unmatched junction bases: 9. Per germline, CDR1 SGHVS and CDR2 FQNEAQ. Here the CDR3 DNA reads TGTGCCAGCAGCTTAGACCTTGGGACAGTATTCTCCTATAATTCACCCCTCCACTTT. Amino acid sequence: CASSLDLGTVFSYNSPLHF.

This clone has more than one count but fewer than ten. The chain recombines TRBV6-5 with TRBJ1-2; 11 nucleotides line up with TRBD1. The V gene's germline CDR1 is MNHEY and CDR2 SVGAGI. There are 16 residues in the CDR3. The ends lost 0 bases at V and 8 bases at J; junction bases unmatched: 8. In nucleotides, the CDR3 is TGTGCCAGCAGTTACTCGGGGGGACAGGGGGTGGGAGGCTACACCTTC. As protein: CASSYSGGQGVGGYTF.

A note on this clone: The sample carries other DNA sequences with the same CDR3. This chain connects TRBV5-1 to TRBJ2-7; possibly TRBD2 for D (6 bases). The CDR3 contains 16 residues. Per the germline V gene, CDR1 is SGHRS and CDR2 is YFSETQ. V lost 4 bases and J lost 7, with 24 bases in between. CDR3 coding DNA: TGCGCCAGCAGCGTTCGACTAGGTACAAAGGTGAGGGAGCAGTACTTC. Amino acid sequence: CASSVRLGTKVREQYF. Full variable domain (missing parts from reference TRBV5-1 and TRBJ2-7): KAGVTQTPRYLIKTRGQQVTLSCSPISGHRSVSWYQQTPGQGLQFLFEYFSETQRNKGNFPGRFSGRQFSNSRSEMNVSTLELGDSALYLCASSVRLGTKVREQYFGPGTRLTVT.

The rearrangement joins TRBV15 to TRBJ2-6; TRBD2 aligns across 7 bases. CDR3 length equals 20 residues. Trimming took 0 bases from V and 0 from J; bases not matched to a gene: 11. In germline, CDR1 is LNHNV, CDR2 YYDKDF (reference sequence). CDR3 sequence: CATSRDKGGASISGANVLTF. Written as DNA, the CDR3 is TGTGCCACCAGCAGAGATAAGGGAGGGGCTTCTATCTCTGGGGCCAACGTCCTGACTTTC.

The chain combines TRBV5-4 with TRBJ2-1; a weak D match, TRBD2 (6 bases). V lost 5 bases to trimming and J lost 2 bases, with 14 bases between them. The CDR3 is made up of 15 amino acids. Looked up from germline, CDR1 is SGHNT and CDR2 is YYREEE (reference sequence). The CDR3 bases are TGTGCCAGCAGTCGAATAGCGGTGACCTACAATGAGCAGTTCTTC. It is translated as CASSRIAVTYNEQFF. The full variable domain, rest sourced from reference TRBV5-4 and TRBJ2-1, is ETGVTQSPTHLIKTRGQQVTLRCSSQSGHNTVSWYQQALGQGPQFIFQYYREEENGRGNFPPRFSGLQFPNYSSELNVNALELDDSALYLCASSRIAVTYNEQFFGPGTRLTVL.

The chain is built from TRBV21-1 and TRBJ1-5; the table's D gene call, TRBD1, was not cross checked with the DNA. TRBV21-1 is marked as a pseudogene. This CDR3 has 16 amino acids. In DNA form, the CDR3 reads TGTGCCAGCAGCACCCTCCGACAGGGGTACAATCAGCCCCAGCATTTT. Its protein is CASSTLRQGYNQPQHF.

The rearrangement links TRBV5-1 to TRBJ1-4; weak D call: TRBD1 (6 bases). Germline CDR1 is SGHRS and CDR2 is YFSETQ. The germline V and J ends were trimmed by 0 bases and 8 bases, with 17 bases remaining between them. The CDR3 has 16 amino acids. The CDR3 protein is CASSLDLNRDGEKLFF. For the CDR3, the DNA is TGCGCCAGCAGCTTGGACTTAAACAGGGATGGCGAAAAACTGTTTTTT.

For this clone: The same CDR3 is also encoded by other DNA sequences in this sample. The chain uses TRBV7-2 and TRBJ1-2; no clear D gene. The V end was cut by 5 bases, the J end by 4 bases, with 14 bases between. The CDR3 is made up of 14 amino acids. Germline V gives CDR1 SGHTA, CDR2 FQGNSA. The CDR3 region has the DNA TGTGCCAGCAGCCCCCTACCGGGAGCCTATGGCTACACCTTC. Translation: CASSPLPGAYGYTF.

The genes are TRBV9 and TRBJ1-2, with a weak D call TRBD1 (6 bases). CDR1 and CDR2 (germline): SGDLS, YYNGEE. This CDR3 region has 13 residues. The ends were cut back, 3 bases at V and 8 bases at J, with 14 bases in the middle. The CDR3 sequence: CASSGYDRTGYTF. CDR3 in DNA: TGTGCCAGCAGCGGATATGACAGGACGGGCTACACCTTC.

This CDR3 reads CASSINRDSPYEQYF. The DNA for the CDR3 is TGTGCCAGCAGTATAAACCGGGACAGCCCCTACGAGCAGTACTTC. This chain uses TRBV2 with TRBJ2-7; the match to TRBD1 covers 7 bases. The CDR3 is made up of 15 amino acids. Germline CDR1 and CDR2: SNHLY and FYNNEI. The V gene end was trimmed by 5 bases and the J gene end by 2 bases; junction bases not matched to a gene: 9.

The chain uses TRBV5-1 and TRBJ2-5; D not certain. With the DNA end fitting TRBJ2-7 better, the J assignment may be wrong. CDR1 is SGHRS, CDR2 YFSETQ, per germline. The CDR3 has 13 residues. The CDR3 DNA reads TGCGCCAGCAGCTTTGGCGGATCCTACGAGCAGTACTTC. This codes for CASSFGGSYEQYF.

The CDR3: CASSFGDSNYGYTF. The CDR3 DNA is TGTGCCAGCAGTTTTGGGGACAGCAACTATGGCTACACCTTC. This chain connects TRBV28 to TRBJ1-2, with 7 nucleotides matching TRBD1. The V gene end was trimmed by 3 bases and the J gene end by 2 bases; junction bases not matched to a gene: 3. This CDR3 has 14 amino acids. Germline CDR1 is MDHEN and CDR2 is SYDVKM.

Points on this clone: Compared with germline, one end of the junction differs, possibly owing to a read error. This chain joins TRBV7-9 and TRBJ1-1; the D is unclear. In germline, CDR1 is SEHNR, CDR2 FQNEAQ (reference sequence). CDR3 length: 12 amino acids. CDR3 DNA: TGTTCCAGCAACCCGGTTAACACTGAAGCTTTCTTT. It specifies CSSNPVNTEAFF.

The CDR3 sequence is CASQRTGRAFF. Here the CDR3 DNA reads TGTGCCAGCCAGAGGACAGGGAGAGCTTTCTTT. This chain uses TRBV28 with TRBJ1-1, with TRBD1 matching 8 bases. The CDR3 covers 11 residues. Germline-derived CDR1 and CDR2 are MDHEN and SYDVKM. The V segment lost 8 bases and the J segment 10 bases; nucleotides outside the gene matches: 6.

This clone has just a few counts. This chain joins TRBV9 and TRBJ2-1; 7 bases match TRBD1. CDR1 is SGDLS and CDR2 is YYNGEE in the germline V gene. V gave up 3 bases and J gave up 9 bases; unmatched junction bases: 9. This CDR3 comprises 14 residues. CDR3 in amino acids: CASSARQGIGEQFF. The CDR3 coding sequence is TGTGCCAGCAGCGCTCGACAGGGAATAGGTGAGCAGTTCTTC.

The chain has TRBV29-1 and TRBJ2-7; weak D call: TRBD2 (7 bases). Germline CDR1 and CDR2: SQVTM and ANQGSEA. The V end lost 3 bases, the J end lost 2 bases, and 11 bases lay between the germline ends. The CDR3 totals 13 residues. The CDR3 loop reads CSVEGGAPYEQYF. The CDR3 coding sequence is TGCAGCGTTGAGGGGGGGGCGCCCTACGAGCAGTACTTC.

This chain joins TRBV7-2 and TRBJ2-1; D is perhaps TRBD2 (5 bases). V lost 5 bases and J lost 7, with 18 bases in between. Per germline, CDR1 SGHTA and CDR2 FQGNSA. This CDR3 comprises 15 residues. The CDR3 nucleotides are TGTGCCAGCAGCAACCGGGATTTGGTAGTTAATGAGCAGTTCTTC. Its protein is CASSNRDLVVNEQFF.

V is TRBV27 and J is TRBJ1-2, with 8 bases lining up with TRBD1. The length of the CDR3 is 14 residues. The junction had 3 bases not matched to a gene; V was cut back by 0 bases and J by 6 bases. Per germline, CDR1 MNHEY and CDR2 SMNVEV (reference sequence). CDR3 sequence (DNA): TGTGCCAGCAGTTTATCTGGGACAGGAAATGGCTACACCTTC. Protein sequence: CASSLSGTGNGYTF.

The V gene is TRBV19, the J gene TRBJ1-1, with 7 bases fitting TRBD1. The CDR3 sequence is 15 residues long. V was clipped by 10 bases and J by 2 bases; unmatched bases: 13. Per germline, CDR1 LNHDA and CDR2 SQIVND (reference sequence). The CDR3 DNA sequence: TGTGCCACCCTAGCCCGGGACAGAGGAAACACTGAAGCTTTCTTT. The encoded protein is CATLARDRGNTEAFF.